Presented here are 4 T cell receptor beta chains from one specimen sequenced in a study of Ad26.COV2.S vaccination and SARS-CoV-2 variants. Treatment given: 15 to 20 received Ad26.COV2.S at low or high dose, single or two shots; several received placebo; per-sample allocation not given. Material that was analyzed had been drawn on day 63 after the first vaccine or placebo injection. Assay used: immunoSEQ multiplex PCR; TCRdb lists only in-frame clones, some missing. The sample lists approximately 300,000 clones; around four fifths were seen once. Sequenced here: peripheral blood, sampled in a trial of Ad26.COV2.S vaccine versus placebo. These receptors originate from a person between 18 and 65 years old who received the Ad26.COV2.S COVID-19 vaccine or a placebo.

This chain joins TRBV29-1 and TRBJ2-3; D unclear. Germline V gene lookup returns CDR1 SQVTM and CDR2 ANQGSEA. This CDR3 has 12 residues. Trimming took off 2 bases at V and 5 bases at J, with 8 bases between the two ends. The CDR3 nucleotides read TGCAGCGTTGAATTTAGTATAGATACGCAGTATTTT. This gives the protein CSVEFSIDTQYF.

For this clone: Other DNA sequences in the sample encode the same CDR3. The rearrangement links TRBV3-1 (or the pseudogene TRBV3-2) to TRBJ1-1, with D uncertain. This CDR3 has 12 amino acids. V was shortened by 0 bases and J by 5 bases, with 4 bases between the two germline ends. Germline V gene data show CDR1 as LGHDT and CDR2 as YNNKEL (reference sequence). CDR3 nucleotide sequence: TGTGCCAGCAGCCAAGATCCTACTGAAGCTTTCTTT. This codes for CASSQDPTEAFF.

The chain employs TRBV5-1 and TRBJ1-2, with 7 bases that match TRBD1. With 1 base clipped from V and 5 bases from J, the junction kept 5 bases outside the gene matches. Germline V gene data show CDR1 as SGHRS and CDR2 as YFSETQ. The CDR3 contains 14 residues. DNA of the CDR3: TGCGCCAGCAGCTTGCCAGGGGGTGGTTATGGCTACACCTTC. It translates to CASSLPGGGYGYTF.

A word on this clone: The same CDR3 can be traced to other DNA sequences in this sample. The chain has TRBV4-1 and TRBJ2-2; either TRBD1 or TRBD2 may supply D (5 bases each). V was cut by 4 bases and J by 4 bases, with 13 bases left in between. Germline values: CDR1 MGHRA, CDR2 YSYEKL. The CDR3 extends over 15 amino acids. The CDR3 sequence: CASSLLRGGTGELFF. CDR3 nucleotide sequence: TGCGCCAGCAGCCTCCTGAGGGGCGGCACCGGGGAGCTGTTTTTT.